The rows below give T cell receptor beta chains drawn from one sample of a study of T cell repertoires in cytomegalovirus infection. TCRdb passed the reads through MiXCR, listing each CDR3 protein once. Here the sample spans 200,000 to 300,000 distinct CDR3 sequences, 6.5% being singletons. The sample comprised PBMCs. The receptors stem from a human donor in good health (CMV status not recorded). Some clones in this sample may be carry-over from other donors' samples. Both conserved end residues are part of each CDR3. D genes are given only for firm matches. Part of the rows lack a size; the others show once, few, many or a class for expanded clones.

d_call: -
v_call: TRBV7-9
clone_size: many
j_call: TRBJ1-1
cdr3_nt: TGTGCCAGCAGCGCCCCGGGGAACACTGAAGCTTTCTTT
cdr3_aa: CASSAPGNTEAFF

d_call: -
v_call: TRBV2
clone_size: few
j_call: TRBJ1-5
cdr3_nt: TGTGCCAGCAGGGGGCAGTCTAGCAATCAGCCCCAGCATTTT
cdr3_aa: CASRGQSSNQPQHF

d_call: TRBD1
v_call: TRBV6-2/TRBV6-3
clone_size: many
j_call: TRBJ1-1
cdr3_nt: TGTGCCAGCAGTCCGAACAGGGGGCGATCCACTGAAGCTTTCTTT
cdr3_aa: CASSPNRGRSTEAFF

d_call: TRBD1
v_call: TRBV28
clone_size: many
j_call: TRBJ1-1
cdr3_nt: TGTGCCAGCACTTTTCGGAGGGGGCAGATAATGAACACTGAAGCTTTCTTT
cdr3_aa: CASTFRRGQIMNTEAFF

d_call: -
v_call: TRBV29-1
clone_size: many
j_call: TRBJ2-6
cdr3_nt: TGCAGCGTTCCCGATCTGAGGGCTGGGGCCAACGTCCTGACTTTC
cdr3_aa: CSVPDLRAGANVLTF

d_call: -
v_call: TRBV18
clone_size: many
j_call: TRBJ2-5
cdr3_nt: TGTGCCAGCTCACCAGCTCGGCGGGAGACCCAGTACTTC
cdr3_aa: CASSPARRETQYF

d_call: -
v_call: TRBV20-1
clone_size: many
j_call: TRBJ1-2
cdr3_nt: TGCAGTGCTCCCCGCCAGGGCGGCTACACCTTC
cdr3_aa: CSAPRQGGYTF

d_call: -
v_call: TRBV6-1
clone_size: many
j_call: TRBJ1-2
cdr3_nt: TGTGCCAGCGTCGGGGGTAGTGCCCCCTATGGCTACACCTTC
cdr3_aa: CASVGGSAPYGYTF

d_call: -
v_call: TRBV7-2
clone_size: many
j_call: TRBJ1-6
cdr3_nt: TGTGCCAGCAGCTCGCCATCAACAGGGTCGTATAATTCACCCCTCCACTTT
cdr3_aa: CASSSPSTGSYNSPLHF

d_call: -
v_call: TRBV19
clone_size: many
j_call: TRBJ1-5
cdr3_nt: TGTGCCAGTAGTATTTTTATACCCCAGCCCCAGCATTTT
cdr3_aa: CASSIFIPQPQHF

d_call: -
v_call: TRBV29-1
clone_size: few
j_call: TRBJ2-2
cdr3_nt: TGCAGCGTTTGGGGCGGCGTAGGGGCCGGGGAGCTGTTTTTT
cdr3_aa: CSVWGGVGAGELFF

d_call: -
v_call: TRBV5-5
clone_size: many
j_call: TRBJ1-1
cdr3_nt: TGTGCCAGCAGCTTGGACTTGGGGAACACTGAAGCTTTCTTT
cdr3_aa: CASSLDLGNTEAFF

d_call: TRBD2
v_call: TRBV10-3
clone_size: many
j_call: TRBJ2-3
cdr3_nt: TGTGCCATCAGTGAGTTTACCGGGACTAGCTATGCAGATACGCAGTATTTT
cdr3_aa: CAISEFTGTSYADTQYF

d_call: -
v_call: TRBV7-2
clone_size: many
j_call: TRBJ2-3
cdr3_nt: TGTGCCAGCAGCTTAGTTACGAGGATGGATACGCAGTATTTT
cdr3_aa: CASSLVTRMDTQYF

d_call: TRBD1
v_call: TRBV7-8
clone_size: many
j_call: TRBJ2-3
cdr3_nt: TGTGCCAGCAGCTTCCCGGGACAGGGTGGGGATACGCAGTATTTT
cdr3_aa: CASSFPGQGGDTQYF

d_call: -
v_call: TRBV25-1
clone_size: many
j_call: TRBJ2-3
cdr3_nt: TGTGCCAGCATGACGGGCGGGGGCACAGATACGCAGTATTTT
cdr3_aa: CASMTGGGTDTQYF

d_call: -
v_call: TRBV6-6
clone_size: many
j_call: TRBJ2-1
cdr3_nt: TGTGCCAGCAGTTACTCGCGGAGGGAGAACTACAATGAGCAGTTCTTC
cdr3_aa: CASSYSRRENYNEQFF

d_call: -
v_call: TRBV7-4
clone_size: -
j_call: TRBJ2-7
cdr3_nt: TGTGCCAGCAGCTTAGGAATGTGGGGGTACGAACCCGGGGGACACGAGCAGTACTTC
cdr3_aa: CASSLGMWGYEPGGHEQYF

d_call: -
v_call: TRBV27
clone_size: few
j_call: TRBJ2-4
cdr3_nt: TGTGCCAGCAGTTTACTGGCTGTAGCCAAAAACATTCAGTACTTC
cdr3_aa: CASSLLAVAKNIQYF

d_call: TRBD1
v_call: TRBV5-1
clone_size: -
j_call: TRBJ2-1
cdr3_nt: TGCGCCAGCAGCTTGGGCCTGGGGACAGACAATGAGCAGTTCTTC
cdr3_aa: CASSLGLGTDNEQFF

d_call: TRBD2
v_call: TRBV6-2/TRBV6-3
clone_size: many
j_call: TRBJ2-2
cdr3_nt: TGTGCCAGCAGACCGACTAGCGGGGGGACTAACACCGGGGAGCTGTTTTTT
cdr3_aa: CASRPTSGGTNTGELFF

d_call: -
v_call: TRBV29-1
clone_size: -
j_call: TRBJ2-1
cdr3_nt: TGCAGCGTTGGAGAGGGGCCCTACAATGAGCAGTTCTTC
cdr3_aa: CSVGEGPYNEQFF

d_call: -
v_call: TRBV4-3
clone_size: many
j_call: TRBJ1-4
cdr3_nt: TGTGCCAGCAGCCCACGGGCCTCTAATGAAAAACTGTTTTTT
cdr3_aa: CASSPRASNEKLFF

d_call: -
v_call: TRBV5-1
clone_size: many
j_call: TRBJ2-7
cdr3_nt: TGCGCCAGCAGCTTGACAGACTACGAGCAGTACTTC
cdr3_aa: CASSLTDYEQYF

d_call: -
v_call: TRBV4-1
clone_size: -
j_call: TRBJ2-1
cdr3_nt: TGCGCCAGCAGCCAAGTAGGGCTAGAGATGTTCTTC
cdr3_aa: CASSQVGLEMFF

d_call: -
v_call: TRBV14
clone_size: -
j_call: TRBJ1-3
cdr3_nt: TGTGCCAGCCGAGACGTCACCACCTCGGGAAACACCATATATTTT
cdr3_aa: CASRDVTTSGNTIYF

d_call: TRBD1
v_call: TRBV9
clone_size: many
j_call: TRBJ2-1
cdr3_nt: TGTGCCAGCAGCCCCCGGGGACAGGGGGATGAGCAGTTCTTC
cdr3_aa: CASSPRGQGDEQFF

d_call: -
v_call: TRBV7-9
clone_size: -
j_call: TRBJ1-1
cdr3_nt: TGTGCCAGCAGCCTCCAGAGCTTGAACACTGAAGCTTTCTTT
cdr3_aa: CASSLQSLNTEAFF

d_call: -
v_call: TRBV4-1
clone_size: few
j_call: TRBJ1-4
cdr3_nt: TGCGCCAGCTGGAGAGGGCTCGCGGATGAAAAACTGTTTTTT
cdr3_aa: CASWRGLADEKLFF

d_call: -
v_call: TRBV6-2/TRBV6-3
clone_size: many
j_call: TRBJ2-3
cdr3_nt: TGTGCCAGCAGAGCCCAGGCTATCACAGATACGCAGTATTTT
cdr3_aa: CASRAQAITDTQYF

d_call: TRBD2
v_call: TRBV7-2
clone_size: -
j_call: TRBJ2-3
cdr3_nt: TGTGCCAGCAGCTACGGGACTAGCGGGGGGGCCAGGGATACGCAGTATTTT
cdr3_aa: CASSYGTSGGARDTQYF

d_call: TRBD2
v_call: TRBV29-1
clone_size: many
j_call: TRBJ2-5
cdr3_nt: TGCAGCGCCCGGACTAGCTGGGGCGGGGAGACCCAGTACTTC
cdr3_aa: CSARTSWGGETQYF

d_call: -
v_call: TRBV6-1
clone_size: few
j_call: TRBJ1-3
cdr3_nt: TGTGCCTCGGGACCGAACTCTGGAAACACCATATATTTT
cdr3_aa: CASGPNSGNTIYF

d_call: -
v_call: TRBV9
clone_size: many
j_call: TRBJ1-2
cdr3_nt: TGTGCCAGCAGCGAGGGGAGATCCCCCTATGGCTACACCTTC
cdr3_aa: CASSEGRSPYGYTF

d_call: TRBD1
v_call: TRBV7-8
clone_size: many
j_call: TRBJ2-5
cdr3_nt: TGTGCCAGCAGCTTTAGACAGGGCCAAGAGACCCAGTACTTC
cdr3_aa: CASSFRQGQETQYF

d_call: TRBD1
v_call: TRBV5-1
clone_size: many
j_call: TRBJ2-1
cdr3_nt: TGCGCCAGCAGCACGACAGGGGTGCCCTACAATGAGCAGTTCTTC
cdr3_aa: CASSTTGVPYNEQFF

d_call: -
v_call: TRBV29-1
clone_size: many
j_call: TRBJ2-5
cdr3_nt: TGCAGCGTTGTATCATGGGGACAAGAGACCCAGTACTTC
cdr3_aa: CSVVSWGQETQYF

d_call: -
v_call: TRBV2
clone_size: few
j_call: TRBJ2-1
cdr3_nt: TGTGCCAGCAGTGTAAGCGTCTCCTCCTACAATGAGCAGTTCTTC
cdr3_aa: CASSVSVSSYNEQFF

d_call: TRBD1
v_call: TRBV7-6
clone_size: many
j_call: TRBJ2-2
cdr3_nt: TGTGCCAGCAGCCTAGCCAGGGGGCTAGGGGAGCTGTTTTTT
cdr3_aa: CASSLARGLGELFF

d_call: -
v_call: TRBV7-9
clone_size: many
j_call: TRBJ1-4
cdr3_nt: TGTGCCAGCAGCTTAGGATTCGGGTTGAGGGAAAAACTGTTTTTT
cdr3_aa: CASSLGFGLREKLFF

d_call: TRBD2
v_call: TRBV10-3
clone_size: many
j_call: TRBJ2-7
cdr3_nt: TGTGCCATCAGCGTGAGCGCGCGGGGGGGCAGTGGCTCCTACGAGCAGTACTTC
cdr3_aa: CAISVSARGGSGSYEQYF

d_call: -
v_call: TRBV12-3/TRBV12-4
clone_size: few
j_call: TRBJ2-7
cdr3_nt: TGTGCCAGCTCCTTCGCAGTCCCTTCGCTTTCGTACGAGCAGTACTTC
cdr3_aa: CASSFAVPSLSYEQYF

d_call: TRBD1
v_call: TRBV7-2
clone_size: many
j_call: TRBJ2-5
cdr3_nt: TGTGCCAGCAGATTCTCGACAGGGAAAGAGACCCAGTACTTC
cdr3_aa: CASRFSTGKETQYF

d_call: -
v_call: TRBV7-2
clone_size: many
j_call: TRBJ1-1
cdr3_nt: TGTGCCAGCAGCCCGGTTCTCTCCAACACTGAAGCTTTCTTT
cdr3_aa: CASSPVLSNTEAFF

d_call: -
v_call: TRBV9
clone_size: many
j_call: TRBJ2-5
cdr3_nt: TGTGCCAGCAGCGTATCTCCTCACCAAGAGACCCAGTACTTC
cdr3_aa: CASSVSPHQETQYF

d_call: -
v_call: TRBV7-2
clone_size: many
j_call: TRBJ1-2
cdr3_nt: TGTGCCAGCAGCTTAGCGCGGGGGCAGTCTAACTATGGCTACACCTTC
cdr3_aa: CASSLARGQSNYGYTF

d_call: -
v_call: TRBV5-1
clone_size: many
j_call: TRBJ2-6
cdr3_nt: TGCGCCAGCACCCCAAGGGGGGCTGGGGCCAACGTCCTGACTTTC
cdr3_aa: CASTPRGAGANVLTF

d_call: -
v_call: TRBV14
clone_size: many
j_call: TRBJ2-1
cdr3_nt: TGTGCCAGCAGCCAAGTGGCCTTCAATGAGCAGTTCTTC
cdr3_aa: CASSQVAFNEQFF

d_call: TRBD2
v_call: TRBV20-1
clone_size: many
j_call: TRBJ2-1
cdr3_nt: TGCAGTGCTACAGCGGGGGGGTCACTGTTCTTC
cdr3_aa: CSATAGGSLFF

d_call: TRBD1
v_call: TRBV7-2
clone_size: many
j_call: TRBJ2-7
cdr3_nt: TGTGCCAGCAGCCCGGACAGGGACACGGCCTACGAGCAGTACTTC
cdr3_aa: CASSPDRDTAYEQYF

d_call: TRBD2
v_call: TRBV6-2/TRBV6-3
clone_size: few
j_call: TRBJ2-7
cdr3_nt: TGTGCCAGCAACATACCGGGACTAGGGGTCTACGAGCAGTACTTC
cdr3_aa: CASNIPGLGVYEQYF